Presented here are 10 T cell receptor beta chains from one specimen sequenced in a study of cytomegalovirus exposure and HLA in healthy donors (dated by TCRdb to about 2017). Library creation used the immunoSEQ multiplex PCR assay. The multiplex PCR relied on a mix of 60 forward primers for TCR Vbeta segments and 13 reverse primers for TCR Jbeta segments. TCRdb limited this immuneACCESS table to in-frame rearrangements with V and J called. A share of clones is missing; checked studies link under half to unresolved V genes, and the rest is unexplained. This sample holds 170,000 or so clones; roughly 86% were observed only once. The top ten hold 4.8% of the sample. Specimen: PBMCs. Receptors originate from a girl between 5 and 17 years old in good health and CMV-seropositive.

V gene TRBV28 combines with J gene TRBJ2-2; perhaps TRBD1 as D (6 bases). V lost 6 bases, J lost 1 base, and 21 bases lay in between. Germline CDR1 and CDR2: MDHEN and SYDVKM. The CDR3 runs to 18 residues. The CDR3 nucleotides read TGTGCCAGCAGCTATCCCTCGTGGGGGCAGGAGAACACCGGGGAGCTGTTTTTT. Translating gives CASSYPSWGQENTGELFF.

Here the CDR3 DNA reads TGTGCCAGTAGCCCACGGGTTCCCTCGAACACTGAAGCTTTCTTT. Translation gives CASSPRVPSNTEAFF. The chain combines TRBV19 with TRBJ1-1; no clear D. Per the germline V gene, CDR1 is LNHDA and CDR2 is SQIVND (reference sequence). The CDR3 sequence is 15 residues long. Trimming took off 6 bases at V and 1 base at J, with 15 bases between the two ends.

Points on this clone: Other DNA sequences from this sample encode an identical CDR3 as well. The chain employs TRBV5-1 and TRBJ1-4, with 8 bases that match TRBD1. V gave up 4 bases and J gave up 8 bases; unmatched junction bases: 7. The CDR3 is 14 amino acids. The germline gives CDR1 SGHRS, CDR2 YFSETQ. CDR3 bases: TGCGCCAGCAGCCCGGACAGGGTTGGCGAAAAACTGTTTTTT. Translated, it gives CASSPDRVGEKLFF. Combining the CDR3 with reference TRBV5-1 and TRBJ1-4 gives the whole variable domain KAGVTQTPRYLIKTRGQQVTLSCSPISGHRSVSWYQQTPGQGLQFLFEYFSETQRNKGNFPGRFSGRQFSNSRSEMNVSTLELGDSALYLCASSPDRVGEKLFFGSGTQLSVL.

A single count supports this clone. The chain links TRBV5-1 to TRBJ1-1; no definite D call. The germline CDR1 and CDR2 sequences are SGHRS and YFSETQ. The germline V and J ends were trimmed by 0 bases and 10 bases, with 10 bases remaining between them. The CDR3 runs 12 residues. The CDR3 loop reads CASSLESSRAFF. CDR3 sequence (DNA): TGCGCCAGCAGCTTGGAAAGTTCGAGAGCTTTCTTT. The full variable domain, in which reference TRBV5-1 and TRBJ1-1 provide the parts outside the CDR3, is KAGVTQTPRYLIKTRGQQVTLSCSPISGHRSVSWYQQTPGQGLQFLFEYFSETQRNKGNFPGRFSGRQFSNSRSEMNVSTLELGDSALYLCASSLESSRAFFGQGTRLTVV.

The J gene is TRBJ1-2, the V gene TRBV5-1; perhaps TRBD1 as D (6 bases). The CDR3 sequence is 16 residues long. Germline V gene lookup returns CDR1 SGHRS and CDR2 YFSETQ. Trimming shortened V by 4 bases and J by 1 base, and 17 bases separated the two germline ends. CDR3 sequence reads: CASSHGGAVFNYGYTF. DNA for the CDR3: TGCGCCAGCAGCCACGGGGGGGCGGTTTTTAACTATGGCTACACCTTC.

This clone occurred once. The rearrangement links TRBV6-5 to TRBJ1-1; possibly TRBD1 for D (6 bases). Germline V CDR1 and CDR2: MNHEY, SVGAGI. This CDR3 comprises 13 residues. V lost 6 bases and J lost 5, with 13 bases in between. The CDR3 bases are TGTGCCAGCAGCCTGGCCAGGGGAACTGAAGCTTTCTTT. Protein sequence: CASSLARGTEAFF.

The rearrangement uses TRBV28 and TRBJ2-7, with TRBD1 matching 7 bases. CDR3 length: 13 amino acids. Germline loops: CDR1 MDHEN, CDR2 SYDVKM. V shed 3 bases and J 5 bases; nucleotides not matched to a gene: 4. CDR3: CASSLHRGHEQYF. The CDR3 nucleotides are TGTGCCAGCAGTTTGCACAGGGGCCACGAGCAGTACTTC.

This chain joins TRBV6-1 and TRBJ1-2; D is perhaps TRBD1 (5 bases). The germline CDR1 and CDR2 sequences are MNHNS and SASEGT. The V end was cut by 2 bases, the J end by 10 bases, with 14 bases between. The CDR3 is 13 amino acids. The CDR3 here is CASSEISEGNYTF. CDR3 in DNA: TGTGCCAGCAGTGAAATCTCGGAGGGGAACTACACCTTC.

The V call is TRBV27, the J call TRBJ2-7, with a tentative D call TRBD2 (6 bases). Germline V gives CDR1 MNHEY, CDR2 SMNVEV (reference sequence). Trimming left V 3 bases short and J 3 bases short, with 12 bases between. The length of the CDR3 is 14 residues. CDR3 sequence reads: CASSLSGVNYEQYF. CDR3 sequence (DNA): TGTGCCAGCAGTTTGTCGGGGGTCAACTACGAGCAGTACTTC.

The chain has TRBV13 and TRBJ1-2, with 7 bases fitting TRBD1. J was trimmed by 8 bases and V by 3 bases; bases with no gene match: 6. CDR1 and CDR2 (germline): PRHDT, FYEKMQ (reference sequence). This CDR3 comprises 13 residues. The CDR3 nucleotides are TGTGCCAGCAGCTTCGCGGGACAGCCGGGCTACACCTTC. It specifies CASSFAGQPGYTF.